The T cell receptor beta chain described here comes from a study of T cells after yellow fever vaccination. V was trimmed by 0 bases and J by 6 bases, leaving 10 bases between them. The CDR3 is 13 residues long. The V gene's germline CDR1 is SGHDT and CDR2 YYEEEE. Findings of the study overall: By day 5 rather than day 15, the secondary response had peaked, though it was weaker.

Researchers made TCR cDNA using 5'RACE template switching, and this step added a universal primer site and UMIs. TCRdb itself ran the 5' RACE reads through MiXCR, one entry per CDR3 protein. The table lists more than 350,000 distinct CDR3 sequences, around a tenth of them singletons. A remark on this clonotype: Its antigen is currently unknown.

The receptor's source is a man aged 18 to 35 who received the YFV17D yellow fever vaccine. The chain joins TRBV5-6 to TRBJ2-7; D remains ambiguous. Sequencing was performed on PBMCs, taken on the day of the first yellow fever vaccination. Written as DNA, the CDR3 is TGTGCCAGCAGCTTGGCGCCAGACTCCGAGCAGTACGTC. Translating gives CASSLAPDSEQYV.